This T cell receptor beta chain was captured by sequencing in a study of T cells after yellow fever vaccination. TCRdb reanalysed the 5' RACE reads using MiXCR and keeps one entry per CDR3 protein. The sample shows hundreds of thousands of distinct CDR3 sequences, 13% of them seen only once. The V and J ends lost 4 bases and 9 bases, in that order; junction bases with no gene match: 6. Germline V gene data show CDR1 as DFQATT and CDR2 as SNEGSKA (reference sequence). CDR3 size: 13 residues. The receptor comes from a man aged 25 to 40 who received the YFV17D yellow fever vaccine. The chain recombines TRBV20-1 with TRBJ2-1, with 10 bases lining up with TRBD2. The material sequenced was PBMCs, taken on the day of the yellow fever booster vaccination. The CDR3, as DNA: TGCAGTGCTAAAGGACTAGCGGAAGTTGAGCAGTTCTTC. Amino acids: CSAKGLAEVEQFF.